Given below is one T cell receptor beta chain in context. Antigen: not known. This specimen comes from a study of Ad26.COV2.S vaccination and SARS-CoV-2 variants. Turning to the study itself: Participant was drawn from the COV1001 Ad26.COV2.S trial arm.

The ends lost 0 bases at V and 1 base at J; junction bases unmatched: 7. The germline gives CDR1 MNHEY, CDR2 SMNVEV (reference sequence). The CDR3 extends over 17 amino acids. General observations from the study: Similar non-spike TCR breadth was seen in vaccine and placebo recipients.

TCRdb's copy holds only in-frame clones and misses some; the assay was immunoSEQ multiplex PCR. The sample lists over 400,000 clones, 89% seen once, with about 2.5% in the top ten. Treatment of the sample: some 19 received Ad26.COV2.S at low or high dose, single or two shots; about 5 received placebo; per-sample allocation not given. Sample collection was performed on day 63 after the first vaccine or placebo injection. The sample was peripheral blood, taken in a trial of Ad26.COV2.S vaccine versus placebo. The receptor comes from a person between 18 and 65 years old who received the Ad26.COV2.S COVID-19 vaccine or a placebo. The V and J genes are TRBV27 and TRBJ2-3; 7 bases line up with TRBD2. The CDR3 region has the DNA TGTGCCAGCAGTTTATCCGTGGGGAGGGACCGCACAGATACGCAGTATTTT. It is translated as CASSLSVGRDRTDTQYF.